Each of the 6 T cell receptor beta chains below was sequenced from the same sample in a study of CD8 T cells in ankylosing spondylitis. TCRdb re-called the 5' RACE reads through MiXCR, storing one row per CDR3 protein. The sample holds around 250,000 distinct CDR3 sequences, approximately 11% seen once. What was sequenced was blood, either unsorted or a sorted T cell fraction (not recorded which). These receptors came from a male donor with ankylosing spondylitis or in good health (not recorded which).

This clonotype was found a few times. J is TRBJ2-3 and V is TRBV7-2; D is tentatively TRBD1 or TRBD2 (6 bases each). Germline V gene lookup returns CDR1 SGHTA and CDR2 FQGNSA. With 7 bases removed from V and 0 bases from J, the gap between germline ends came to 14 bases. The CDR3 loop spans 15 amino acids. CDR3 protein: CASKVGGPSTDTQYF. Written as DNA, the CDR3 is TGTGCCAGCAAGGTTGGGGGGCCCAGCACAGATACGCAGTATTTT.

This clonotype was found many times. The chain has TRBV25-1 and TRBJ2-7; a weak D match, TRBD2 (6 bases). The V gene's germline CDR1 is MGHDK and CDR2 SYGVNS. The CDR3 spans 13 residues. Trimming left V 9 bases short and J 3 bases short, with 15 bases between. The CDR3, as DNA: TGTGCCAGGACACCGGGACTTGACTACGAGCAGTACTTC. Translated, it gives CARTPGLDYEQYF.

With respect to this clonotype: This may stem from a read error, because a much larger clone lies one nucleotide away. The chain carries TRBV28 and TRBJ1-4; D is undetermined. This CDR3 has 14 amino acids. V dropped 2 bases and J dropped 4 bases, with 8 bases sitting between them. The germline gives CDR1 MDHEN, CDR2 SYDVKM. The CDR3 bases are TGTGCCAGCAGTTTAAAGCTGGATAATGAAAAACTGTTTTTT. Encoded protein: CASSLKLDNEKLFF.

The CDR3 nucleotides read TGTGCCAGCAGTCGGGGACTGAAATACAATGAGCAGTTCTTC. Its translation is CASSRGLKYNEQFF. The chain combines TRBV2 with TRBJ2-1; tentative D call: TRBD2 (6 bases). The V gene's germline CDR1 is SNHLY and CDR2 FYNNEI. This CDR3 has 14 residues. The ends were cut back, 5 bases at V and 4 bases at J, with 12 bases in the middle.

This chain joins TRBV11-2 and TRBJ2-3; the match to TRBD2 covers 9 bases. V lost 5 bases, J lost 6 bases, and 21 bases stayed unmatched. In germline, CDR1 is SGHAT, CDR2 FQNNGV. CDR3 length equals 19 residues. The CDR3 DNA follows: TGTGCCAGCAGCCAGCCGCGGGAGACTAGCGGACTGGCGGCGGATACGCAGTATTTT. Translating it yields CASSQPRETSGLAADTQYF.

This clonotype appeared many times. This chain links TRBV2 with TRBJ2-5, with unresolved D. CDR3 length equals 11 residues. The germline gives CDR1 SNHLY, CDR2 FYNNEI. V was trimmed by 4 bases and J by 5 bases, leaving 5 bases between them. The CDR3 reads CASSGSETQYF. CDR3 nucleotide sequence: TGTGCCAGCAGTGGGTCCGAGACCCAGTACTTC.